Following are 27 T cell receptor beta chains from one sample sequenced in a study of early T cells in non-severe SARS-CoV-2 infection. TCRdb re-called the 5' RACE reads with MiXCR, one entry per CDR3 protein. The sample gives 75,000 to 95,000 distinct CDR3 sequences, around 16% of which show up once; around 5% is in the top ten. Sequenced here: whole blood, sampled at baseline. These receptors were obtained from an adult who was a healthcare worker with PCR-confirmed SARS-CoV-2 infection or an uninfected control (not recorded which).

This clonotype has at least ten counts. The gene calls are TRBV12-3 or TRBV12-4 and TRBJ1-3; no clear D gene. CDR3 size: 12 residues. V gave up 3 bases and J gave up 6 bases, with 6 bases separating them. The CDR3 reads CASSFAENTIYF. CDR3 nucleotides: TGTGCCAGCAGTTTCGCGGAAAACACCATATATTTT.

The gene calls are TRBV4-3 and TRBJ2-7; tentative D call: TRBD1 (5 bases). This CDR3 region has 19 residues. The V gene's germline CDR1 is LGHNA and CDR2 YSLEER. V gave up 6 bases and J gave up 0 bases, with 27 bases separating them. The CDR3 reads CASSQHPFSSGSGSYEQYF. In DNA, the CDR3 is TGCGCCAGCAGTCAACACCCCTTTTCATCAGGGTCCGGCTCCTACGAGCAGTACTTC.

The CDR3 region has the DNA TGTGCCAGCAGTGAGGGCAGGGGGCCCACAGAGACCCAGTACTTC. Amino acids: CASSEGRGPTETQYF. The chain carries TRBV2 and TRBJ2-5; 8 nucleotides agree with TRBD1. The length of the CDR3 is 15 residues. Germline V gene lookup returns CDR1 SNHLY and CDR2 FYNNEI. J lost 4 bases, V lost 3 bases, and 7 bases had no gene match.

This clonotype was found a few times. DNA of the CDR3: TGTGCCAGCAGAGTGCGGGCCGGGACCTCCTACGAGCAGTACTTC. Protein product: CASRVRAGTSYEQYF. V and J are TRBV7-2 and TRBJ2-7, with D tentatively TRBD1 or TRBD2 (5 bases each). V was trimmed by 6 bases and J by 0 bases, leaving 15 bases between them. This CDR3 comprises 15 residues. CDR1 SGHTA and CDR2 FQGNSA come from the germline V gene.

This clonotype was detected a few times. The genes are TRBV11-2 and TRBJ2-2, with TRBD2 identical over 8 bases. The CDR3 is 17 residues long. Germline V lookup: CDR1 SGHAT, CDR2 FQNNGV. V shed 5 bases, J shed 1 base, and the junction held 9 bases outside the gene matches. The DNA of the CDR3 is TGTGCCAGCAGCCTAAGAGCGGGAGCGGGGAACACCGGGGAGCTGTTTTTT. This sequence encodes CASSLRAGAGNTGELFF.

The chain employs TRBV5-1 and TRBJ2-1; 11 bases align to TRBD2. Germline values: CDR1 SGHRS, CDR2 YFSETQ. Germline trimming cut 5 bases from V and 7 bases from J; bases unmatched to any gene: 8. This CDR3 is built from 15 residues. The CDR3 nucleotides are TGCGCCAGCAGTCAAACTAGCGGGAGATCGAATGAGCAGTTCTTC. This gives the protein CASSQTSGRSNEQFF. Together with reference TRBV5-1 and TRBJ2-1, the CDR3 gives the full variable domain: KAGVTQTPRYLIKTRGQQVTLSCSPISGHRSVSWYQQTPGQGLQFLFEYFSETQRNKGNFPGRFSGRQFSNSRSEMNVSTLELGDSALYLCASSQTSGRSNEQFFGPGTRLTVL.

This chain uses TRBV5-4 with TRBJ2-6; D is unresolved. Trimming removed 4 bases from V and 4 bases from J, with 9 bases in between. The CDR3 is made up of 14 amino acids. Germline values: CDR1 SGHNT, CDR2 YYREEE (reference sequence). CDR3 nucleotides: TGTGCCAGCAGCAGTTCGGTGGGGGCCAACGTCCTGACTTTC. Protein: CASSSSVGANVLTF.

This clonotype turned up a few times. V usage is TRBV27 and J usage is TRBJ2-7; possibly TRBD2 for D (5 bases). This CDR3 contains 13 residues. V was shortened by 2 bases and J by 4 bases, with 9 bases between the two germline ends. Per the germline V gene, CDR1 is MNHEY and CDR2 is SMNVEV (reference sequence). CDR3 bases: TGTGCCAGCAGTTTAGCGGGCCGGTACGAGCAGTACTTC. Protein sequence: CASSLAGRYEQYF.

CDR3: CSGRTGASGTEAFF. For the CDR3, the DNA is TGCAGCGGAAGAACGGGGGCGTCAGGCACTGAAGCTTTCTTT. V usage is TRBV29-1 and J usage is TRBJ1-1; TRBD1 might be the D (6 bases). V was shortened by 7 bases and J by 4 bases, with 19 bases between the two germline ends. This CDR3 has 14 residues. CDR1 SQVTM and CDR2 ANQGSEA come from the germline V gene.

The table lists this clonotype with a few counts. The chain couples TRBV6-1 to TRBJ2-7; perhaps D is TRBD1 or TRBD2 (5 bases each). Germline V gives CDR1 MNHNS, CDR2 SASEGT. The CDR3 contains 14 residues. Trimming stripped 1 base from V and 3 bases from J, with 10 bases between. The CDR3 loop reads CASSEGGEIYEQYF. DNA of the CDR3: TGTGCCAGCAGTGAAGGAGGGGAAATCTACGAGCAGTACTTC.

The chain carries TRBV9 and TRBJ2-7; the match to TRBD1 covers 7 bases. CDR1 and CDR2 from the germline V gene are SGDLS and YYNGEE. The CDR3 covers 14 residues. After removal of 3 bases from V and 7 bases from J, the junction contained 10 bases not matched to a gene. CDR3 in DNA: TGTGCCAGCAGCGCCGAGGGACAGTTAAGGGAGCAGTACTTC. Its translation: CASSAEGQLREQYF.

CDR3 sequence (DNA): TGCAGCGTTGGCGCGGGAGGGCCCTCAGATACGCAGTATTTT. Protein: CSVGAGGPSDTQYF. The J gene is TRBJ2-3, the V gene TRBV29-1, with 9 bases aligning to TRBD2. The length of the CDR3 is 14 residues. V lost 4 bases to trimming and J lost 4 bases; unmatched junction nucleotides: 6. Looked up from germline, CDR1 is SQVTM and CDR2 is ANQGSEA.

The chain employs TRBV27 and TRBJ2-7; D possibly matches TRBD1 or TRBD2 (6 bases each). CDR1 and CDR2 (germline): MNHEY, SMNVEV (reference sequence). The CDR3 extends over 15 amino acids. V shed 0 bases and J shed 3 bases, with 12 bases lying between them. Written as DNA, the CDR3 is TGTGCCAGCAGTTTATCTGGGGGGCGAGTCTACGAGCAGTACTTC. This sequence encodes CASSLSGGRVYEQYF.

The CDR3 DNA follows: TGTGCCAGCAGCTTAGGCCCCCGACTAGCGGGAGAGTCCTACGAGCAGTACTTC. It specifies CASSLGPRLAGESYEQYF. This rearrangement joins TRBV11-3 to TRBJ2-7; 12 bases fit TRBD2. The ends lost 1 base at V and 1 base at J; junction bases unmatched: 8. The CDR3 has 18 residues. In germline, CDR1 is SGHNT, CDR2 YENEEA.

This clonotype was counted at least ten times. The chain is built from TRBV12-3 or TRBV12-4 and TRBJ2-7; D is undetermined. V shed 2 bases and J shed 5 bases, with 4 bases lying between them. There are 11 residues in the CDR3. CDR3 in DNA: TGTGCCAGCAGTTTACGGCACGAGCAGTACTTC. This codes for CASSLRHEQYF.

For the CDR3, the DNA is TGTGCCAGCAGTTTAGGAGGCGGGGTCAAAAACATTCAGTACTTC. Encoded protein: CASSLGGGVKNIQYF. The chain uses TRBV12-3 or TRBV12-4 and TRBJ2-4; a weak D match, TRBD2 (6 bases). The CDR3 covers 15 residues. Trimming took 1 base from V and 3 from J, leaving 10 bases between them.

The genes are TRBV6-6 and TRBJ2-5; 8 bases align to TRBD2. Germline V gives CDR1 MNHNY, CDR2 SVGAGI (reference sequence). V dropped 6 bases and J dropped 5; count of bases not matched to a gene: 5. This CDR3 is 13 amino acids long. DNA for the CDR3: TGTGCCAGCAGCCCTTCGGGGGGGGAGACCCAGTACTTC. This sequence encodes CASSPSGGETQYF.

The gene calls are TRBV5-4 and TRBJ1-1; D is unresolved. CDR1 SGHNT and CDR2 YYREEE come from the germline V gene (reference sequence). The CDR3 has 12 residues. V lost 4 bases and J lost 7, with 11 bases in between. Written as DNA, the CDR3 is TGTGCCAGCAGCGATCTGACGGGTGAAGCTTTCTTT. This gives the protein CASSDLTGEAFF.

This clonotype was picked up many times. The chain combines TRBV24-1 with TRBJ2-1; no reliable D call. The V end was cut by 4 bases, the J end by 4 bases, with 10 bases between. In germline, CDR1 is KGHDR, CDR2 SFDVKD. This CDR3 spans 14 amino acids. The DNA of the CDR3 is TGTGCCACCAGTGAAGGAGATTCTTACAATGAGCAGTTCTTC. This gives the protein CATSEGDSYNEQFF.

This clonotype was recorded a few times. V is TRBV3-1 and J is TRBJ2-5, with unresolved D. Trimming cost V 5 bases and J 7 bases, with 8 bases left between them. Germline-derived CDR1 and CDR2 are LGHDT and YNNKEL (reference sequence). The CDR3 is made up of 11 amino acids. The DNA of the CDR3 is TGTGCCAGCAGCTCATATGGGACCCAGTACTTC. Translating it yields CASSSYGTQYF.

In its sample, this clonotype was seen many times. The rearrangement links TRBV20-1 to TRBJ2-7; the D gene is possibly TRBD1 (5 bases). The CDR3 runs 14 residues. Deletions cut 4 bases from V and 3 bases from J, with 16 bases between. In germline, CDR1 is DFQATT, CDR2 SNEGSKA (reference sequence). CDR3 amino acids: CSATLEGADYEQYF. The CDR3 DNA sequence: TGCAGTGCTACTCTCGAAGGGGCGGACTACGAGCAGTACTTC.

This clonotype was seen a handful of times. The V call is TRBV5-5, the J call TRBJ1-5; D remains ambiguous. Germline V CDR1 and CDR2: SGHKS, YYEKEE (reference sequence). Trimming left V 0 bases short and J 5 bases short, with 9 bases between. The CDR3 has 14 residues. The CDR3 here is CASSLVVGDQPQHF. The CDR3 nucleotides are TGTGCCAGCAGCTTGGTAGTAGGAGATCAGCCCCAGCATTTT.

As regards this clonotype: At one end, the junction sequence differs from germline, possibly due to a read error. The rearrangement joins TRBV10-3 to TRBJ2-7; tentatively, D is TRBD1 or TRBD2 (6 bases each). The germline gives CDR1 ENHRY, CDR2 SYGVKD. The CDR3 extends over 12 amino acids. CDR3 loop: CAISESGGRPDF. In DNA form, the CDR3 reads TGTGCCATCAGTGAATCCGGGGGCAGGCCCGACTTT.

This clonotype is medium-sized within its sample. The chain combines TRBV9 with TRBJ2-3; 9 nucleotides line up with TRBD2. The J segment lost 4 bases and the V segment lost 3 bases, leaving 9 bases of the junction unmatched. The CDR3 runs 16 residues. CDR1 SGDLS and CDR2 YYNGEE come from the germline V gene. CDR3 bases: TGTGCCAGCAGCGGAGGAGGGCGGGGGGGTGCAGATACGCAGTATTTT. Translated: CASSGGGRGGADTQYF.

The V gene is TRBV7-9, the J gene TRBJ2-7, with TRBD1 matching over 7 bases. This CDR3 region has 13 residues. J gave up 0 bases and V 11 bases, and 7 bases lay outside the gene matches. Germline V CDR1 and CDR2: SEHNR, FQNEAQ (reference sequence). The CDR3 loop reads CASGRDSSYEQYF. The CDR3 DNA sequence: TGTGCCTCCGGCCGGGACAGCTCCTACGAGCAGTACTTC.

In this sample, this clonotype turned up a few times. V and J are TRBV28 and TRBJ2-2; 10 bases fit TRBD2. The CDR3 runs 15 residues. Germline values: CDR1 MDHEN, CDR2 SYDVKM. V shed 10 bases, J shed 3 bases, and the junction held 8 bases outside the gene matches. Here the CDR3 DNA reads TGTGCCACCGAATCTAGCGGGAGATACACCGGGGAGCTGTTTTTT. Translating it yields CATESSGRYTGELFF.

The table lists this clonotype with many counts. The J gene is TRBJ2-3, the V gene TRBV12-3 or TRBV12-4; D gene unclear. The V end was cut by 5 bases, the J end by 9 bases, with 9 bases between. The CDR3 is 11 amino acids. CDR3: CASSGRHTQYF. In DNA, the CDR3 is TGTGCCAGCAGTGGCCGTCACACGCAGTATTTT.